This TCR beta chain was found in a study of T cells in tumors after PD-1 blockade. J gave up 4 bases and V 8 bases, and 6 bases lay outside the gene matches. The length of the CDR3 is 13 residues. Profiled with immunoSEQ multiplex PCR; TCRdb holds only in-frame clones, not every one. This sample yields approximately 60,000 clones, of which roughly 70% are seen a single time; roughly 4.7% belongs to the top ten. The sample in question was PBMCs, obtained after anti-PD-1 treatment. The chain combines TRBV12-3 or TRBV12-4 with TRBJ1-2, with 8 positions matching TRBD1. This TCR was sampled from a human donor with basal cell carcinoma. In DNA, the CDR3 is TGTGCCAGCGACAATGACAGGGGCTATGGCTACACCTTC. This translates into CASDNDRGYGYTF.